The 10 T cell receptor beta chains listed next were all sequenced from one sample in a study of blood T cell repertoires in COVID-19. This table comes from immunoSEQ multiplex PCR, and its TCRdb copy is limited to in-frame clones, with some not included. This sample has 150,000 to 200,000 clones, with 65% to 90% found just once. The sequenced sample consisted of peripheral blood. The receptors derive from a woman aged 40 to 50 with COVID-19, enrolled during active disease.

This sequence joins TRBV3-1 (or the pseudogene TRBV3-2) and TRBJ1-2; D unresolved. Germline V gives CDR1 LGHDT, CDR2 YNNKEL (reference sequence). The CDR3 is 13 residues long. The V end lost 1 base, the J end lost 8 bases, and 11 bases lay between the germline ends. The CDR3 protein is CASSQGGFLGYTF. The CDR3 nucleotides are TGTGCCAGCAGCCAAGGAGGGTTTTTGGGCTACACCTTC.

This clone occurred a few times. The chain recombines TRBV4-1 with TRBJ2-1, with no clear D. The CDR3 is 14 residues long. Per germline, CDR1 MGHRA and CDR2 YSYEKL. V lost 0 bases and J 3 bases, leaving 6 bases between the germline ends. The CDR3 region is CASSQDVLYNEQFF. CDR3 nucleotide sequence: TGCGCCAGCAGCCAAGACGTACTCTACAATGAGCAGTTCTTC.

This chain joins TRBV5-1 and TRBJ2-1; 10 nucleotides line up with TRBD1. Germline V gives CDR1 SGHRS, CDR2 YFSETQ. J gave up 3 bases and V 4 bases, and 4 bases lay outside the gene matches. This CDR3 is built from 15 residues. The CDR3 here is CASSKGQGGYNEQFF. CDR3 nucleotides: TGCGCCAGCAGCAAAGGACAGGGGGGCTACAATGAGCAGTTCTTC.

The gene calls are TRBV6-1 and TRBJ2-7; tentatively, D is TRBD2 (6 bases). This CDR3 comprises 15 residues. Germline assignment: CDR1 MNHNS and CDR2 SASEGT. Trimming pared 3 bases from V and 3 bases from J, leaving 15 bases between. Here the CDR3 DNA reads TGTGCCAGCAGTGACGTCACCAGGACTAACTACGAGCAGTACGTC. Residues: CASSDVTRTNYEQYV.

This CDR3 is CASSQGPGGQYV. CDR3 in DNA: TGTGCCAGCAGCCAAGGGCCAGGGGGGCAGTACGTC. This chain links TRBV3-1 (or the pseudogene TRBV3-2) with TRBJ2-7, with 7 bases fitting TRBD1. The CDR3 totals 12 residues. The V gene's germline CDR1 is LGHDT and CDR2 YNNKEL (reference sequence). The trim removed 1 base at V and 9 bases at J, leaving 3 bases unmatched.

The V and J genes are TRBV27 and TRBJ2-2; 9 nucleotides line up with TRBD1. The CDR3 loop spans 16 amino acids. CDR1 and CDR2 (germline): MNHEY, SMNVEV (reference sequence). V shed 7 bases and J 6 bases; nucleotides not matched to a gene: 12. CDR3 loop: CASTPVGTGLPGELFF. The DNA of the CDR3 is TGTGCCAGCACCCCCGTCGGGACAGGGTTGCCCGGGGAGCTGTTTTTT.

The rearrangement uses TRBV7-9 and TRBJ2-7; a possible D gene is TRBD1 (6 bases). V was shortened by 2 bases and J by 3 bases, with 8 bases between the two germline ends. The CDR3 loop spans 13 amino acids. Germline V gene sequence: CDR1 SEHNR, CDR2 FQNEAQ (reference sequence). In DNA, the CDR3 is TGTGCCAGCAGCTTAAGCAGGGGCTACGAGCAGTACGTC. It yields the protein CASSLSRGYEQYV.

The V call is TRBV19, the J call TRBJ2-3, with 10 positions matching TRBD2. Germline values: CDR1 LNHDA, CDR2 SQIVND (reference sequence). The CDR3 is made up of 15 amino acids. The trim removed 6 bases at V and 8 bases at J, leaving 11 bases unmatched. The chain's CDR3 is CASSFPGTSDVTQYF. The CDR3 coding sequence is TGTGCCAGTAGCTTTCCCGGGACTAGCGACGTTACGCAGTATTTT.

This chain connects TRBV5-5 to TRBJ1-5; D unclear. The V gene's germline CDR1 is SGHKS and CDR2 YYEKEE (reference sequence). There are 18 residues in the CDR3. V lost 0 bases to trimming and J lost 3 bases, with 19 bases between them. CDR3 coding DNA: TGTGCCAGCAGCTTGGCACTGAACCGTGACGGGGACAATCAGCCCCAGCATTTT. Protein: CASSLALNRDGDNQPQHF.

The chain recombines TRBV10-3 with TRBJ2-7; 10 positions match TRBD1. In germline, CDR1 is ENHRY, CDR2 SYGVKD. V gave up 6 bases and J gave up 1 base; unmatched junction bases: 6. CDR3 length: 15 residues. The CDR3 sequence is CAIRQGTGVSYEQYF. Written as DNA, the CDR3 is TGTGCCATCAGACAAGGGACAGGGGTATCCTACGAGCAGTACTTC.